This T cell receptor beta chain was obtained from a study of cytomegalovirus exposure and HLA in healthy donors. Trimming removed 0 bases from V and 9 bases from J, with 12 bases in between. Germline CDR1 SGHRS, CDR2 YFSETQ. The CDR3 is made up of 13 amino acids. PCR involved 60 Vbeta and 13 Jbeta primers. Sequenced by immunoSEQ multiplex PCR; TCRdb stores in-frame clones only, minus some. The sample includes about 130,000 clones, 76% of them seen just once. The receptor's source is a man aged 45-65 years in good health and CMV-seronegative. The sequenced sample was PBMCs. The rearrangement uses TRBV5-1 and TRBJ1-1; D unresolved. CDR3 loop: CASSLEGRGKAFF. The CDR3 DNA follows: TGCGCCAGCAGCTTGGAAGGCCGAGGGAAAGCTTTCTTT.